Each of the 23 T cell receptor beta chains below was sequenced from the same sample in a study of cytomegalovirus exposure and HLA in healthy donors. PCR used 60 Vbeta primers and 13 Jbeta primers. Sequencing was performed with immunoSEQ multiplex PCR; in TCRdb, only in-frame clones are kept and a portion is missing. Of approximately 79,000 clones detected, roughly 79% appear once; the ten largest clones hold about 22%. The sequencing input was PBMCs. These receptors were taken from a woman aged 40 to 55 in good health and CMV-seropositive.

The chain combines TRBV10-3 with TRBJ1-2, with no clear D. Trimming shortened V by 3 bases and J by 5 bases, and 7 bases separated the two germline ends. In germline, CDR1 is ENHRY, CDR2 SYGVKD. This CDR3 is built from 12 residues. CDR3 residues: CAISDRSYGYTF. DNA of the CDR3: TGTGCCATCAGTGACAGGTCTTATGGCTACACCTTC.

Remarks on this clone: Likely a read error: the CDR3 ends without its conserved phenylalanine or tryptophan. The chain recombines TRBV2 with TRBJ1-2; 11 bases align to TRBD1. V gave up 4 bases and J gave up 2 bases; unmatched junction bases: 3. Per germline, CDR1 SNHLY and CDR2 FYNNEI. CDR3 length: 15 amino acids. CDR3 in DNA: TGTGCCAGCAGTGTGGGGACAGGGGGGAACTATGGCTACACCCTC. Its translation is CASSVGTGGNYGYTL.

J is TRBJ1-5 and V is TRBV2; 7 positions agree with TRBD1. Trimming removed 7 bases from V and 4 bases from J; junction bases left unmatched: 10. CDR3 length: 15 amino acids. Germline-derived CDR1 and CDR2 are SNHLY and FYNNEI. CDR3 sequence (DNA): TGTGCCAGCAATTCACAGGGGAGCCTTAATCAGCCCCAGCATTTT. It codes for CASNSQGSLNQPQHF.

The chain employs TRBV5-4 and TRBJ2-1; TRBD1 agrees at 11 bases. Germline V gene sequence: CDR1 SGHNT, CDR2 YYREEE (reference sequence). The CDR3 length is 18 residues. After removal of 4 bases from V and 12 bases from J, the junction contained 21 bases not matched to a gene. The CDR3 sequence is CASSTGQGATERGMGQFF. In DNA form, the CDR3 reads TGTGCCAGCAGCACTGGACAGGGGGCCACTGAGCGGGGTATGGGGCAGTTCTTC.

The rearrangement uses TRBV5-4 and TRBJ2-3; 9 bases line up with TRBD2. The CDR3 spans 18 residues. CDR1 and CDR2 (germline): SGHNT, YYREEE (reference sequence). Trimming removed 2 bases from V and 2 bases from J; junction bases left unmatched: 12. The CDR3 sequence: CASSFLLSGRSLTDTQYF. The CDR3 DNA follows: TGTGCCAGCAGCTTTTTGTTAAGCGGGAGGAGCCTCACAGATACGCAGTATTTT.

This chain links TRBV4-2 with TRBJ2-3, with 10 nucleotides matching TRBD2. The J segment lost 4 bases and the V segment lost 2 bases, leaving 3 bases of the junction unmatched. The CDR3 is 15 amino acids. From germline, CDR1 is LGHNA and CDR2 YNFKEQ. The DNA of the CDR3 is TGTGCCAGCAGCCAAACCGGGACTAGCGCAGATACGCAGTATTTT. This sequence encodes CASSQTGTSADTQYF.

The chain joins TRBV5-6 to TRBJ2-4; perhaps TRBD2 as D (6 bases). Germline CDR1 is SGHDT and CDR2 is YYEEEE. The germline V and J ends were trimmed by 0 bases and 0 bases, with 16 bases remaining between them. The CDR3 covers 18 residues. CDR3 protein: CASSLAGTTRLAKNIQYF. The CDR3 coding sequence is TGTGCCAGCAGCTTGGCCGGGACGACTAGGTTAGCCAAAAACATTCAGTACTTC.

The chain joins TRBV2 to TRBJ1-1; D unresolved. This CDR3 is 12 amino acids long. Germline assignment: CDR1 SNHLY and CDR2 FYNNEI. V lost 6 bases, J lost 10 bases, and 15 bases lay in between. The DNA of the CDR3 is TGTGCCAGCAGCGACAATCTGGGTGGAGCTTTCTTT. This gives the protein CASSDNLGGAFF.

The CDR3 region has the DNA TGTGCCAGCAGATGGACAGAAACCTACGAGCAGTACTTC. This sequence encodes CASRWTETYEQYF. This chain connects TRBV6-1 to TRBJ2-7, with D perhaps TRBD1 (6 bases). Germline loops: CDR1 MNHNS, CDR2 SASEGT. The CDR3 has 13 residues. The ends were cut back, 6 bases at V and 2 bases at J, with 11 bases in the middle.

V gene TRBV5-1 combines with J gene TRBJ2-5, with D tentatively TRBD2 (5 bases). The CDR3 spans 15 residues. Germline V gives CDR1 SGHRS, CDR2 YFSETQ. Deletions cut 1 base from V and 3 bases from J, with 13 bases between. The CDR3: CASSLSVALKETQYF. The DNA for the CDR3 is TGCGCCAGCAGCTTGTCGGTAGCGCTCAAAGAGACCCAGTACTTC.

This clone was found once. One end of the junction varies from germline; a read error may be responsible. The rearrangement links TRBV5-3 to TRBJ1-1, with D possibly being TRBD1 (6 bases). TRBV5-3 is noted as an ORF with a role that remains uncertain. CDR3 length: 9 residues. The CDR3 nucleotides are TGTGCCAGAAGCTTAGGGGACATATTT. Its protein product is CARSLGDIF.

The genes are TRBV5-1 and TRBJ2-3, with 8 bases fitting TRBD2. With V trimmed by 4 bases and J by 1 base, 11 bases remained unmatched. Germline CDR1 and CDR2: SGHRS and YFSETQ. CDR3 size: 17 residues. Here the CDR3 DNA reads TGCGCCAGCAGCCCTCTGGGGGCGGGAGGCCGCACAGATACGCAGTATTTT. Its translation is CASSPLGAGGRTDTQYF.

The chain joins TRBV28 to TRBJ2-7, with 13 bases that match TRBD2. The V segment lost 6 bases and the J segment 10 bases; nucleotides outside the gene matches: 27. The CDR3 has 20 residues. The germline V gene has CDR1 MDHEN and CDR2 SYDVKM. The CDR3 reads CASSPWQGLAGSVIEGPQYF. CDR3 in DNA: TGTGCCAGCAGCCCCTGGCAGGGACTAGCGGGATCTGTAATTGAGGGGCCTCAGTACTTC.

The count of this clone is one. The J gene is TRBJ2-2, the V gene TRBV13; D gene uncertain. The germline V gene encodes CDR1 PRHDT and CDR2 FYEKMQ (reference sequence). The CDR3 loop spans 14 amino acids. The V and J ends lost 1 base and 0 bases respectively, with 3 bases between them. The CDR3 nucleotides are TGTGCCAGCAGCTTAGTCACGAACACCGGGGAGCTGTTTTTT. Protein product: CASSLVTNTGELFF.

This clone was observed once. The gene calls are TRBV30 and TRBJ1-4, with 7 bases lining up with TRBD1. The CDR3 runs to 13 residues. V shed 3 bases and J 5 bases; nucleotides not matched to a gene: 3. Germline V gene lookup returns CDR1 GTSNPN and CDR2 SVGIG (reference sequence). The CDR3 is CAWRRGPNEKLFF. The CDR3 nucleotides are TGTGCCTGGAGAAGGGGGCCGAATGAAAAACTGTTTTTT.

The rearrangement links TRBV30 to TRBJ2-2; TRBD1 matches at 7 bases. The CDR3 spans 14 residues. J lost 7 bases, V lost 4 bases, and 9 bases had no gene match. Germline values: CDR1 GTSNPN, CDR2 SVGIG (reference sequence). This CDR3 is CAWTTTGLGGELFF. The CDR3 coding sequence is TGTGCCTGGACCACGACAGGGTTAGGCGGGGAGCTGTTTTTT. Using reference TRBV30 and TRBJ2-2 for the parts outside the CDR3, the full variable domain is SQTIHQWPATLVQPVGSPLSLECTVEGTSNPNLYWYRQAAGRGLQLLFYSVGIGQISSEVPQNLSASRPQDRQFILSSKKLLLSDSGFYLCAWTTTGLGGELFFGEGSRLTVL.

V usage is TRBV28 and J usage is TRBJ2-5; 11 nucleotides align to TRBD2. The V gene end was trimmed by 6 bases and the J gene end by 3 bases; junction bases not matched to a gene: 18. The CDR3 runs 19 residues. The germline V gene has CDR1 MDHEN and CDR2 SYDVKM. The CDR3 loop reads CASSTIPSGRFSLKETQYF. The CDR3 nucleotides read TGTGCCAGCAGCACTATTCCTAGCGGGAGGTTCTCTTTAAAAGAGACCCAGTACTTC.

The chain uses TRBV27 and TRBJ2-5, with 9 bases that match TRBD1. Germline V lookup: CDR1 MNHEY, CDR2 SMNVEV (reference sequence). Trimming removed 4 bases from V and 2 bases from J; junction bases left unmatched: 2. CDR3 size: 14 residues. As DNA, the CDR3 is TGTGCCAGCAGTTGGGACAGGGCACAAGAGACCCAGTACTTC. The encoded protein is CASSWDRAQETQYF.

This chain joins TRBV9 and TRBJ2-2, with a possible D match to TRBD2 (5 bases). V was shortened by 2 bases and J by 6 bases, with 17 bases between the two germline ends. From germline, CDR1 is SGDLS and CDR2 YYNGEE. The CDR3 length is 16 residues. The CDR3 DNA reads as TGTGCCAGCAGCGTGGAATTGAGAGTGGGAGCCGGGGAGCTGTTTTTT. Translation gives CASSVELRVGAGELFF.

This chain joins TRBV5-1 and TRBJ2-5; 10 bases are shared with TRBD2. The CDR3 runs 16 residues. Germline CDR1 reads SGHRS; CDR2 reads YFSETQ. The J segment lost 5 bases and the V segment lost 0 bases, leaving 7 bases of the junction unmatched. CDR3: CASSLVAGGNRETQYF. CDR3 DNA sequence: TGCGCCAGCAGCTTGGTAGCGGGGGGCAACCGGGAGACCCAGTACTTC.

A single count supports this clone. The chain uses TRBV7-9 and TRBJ1-1; D may be TRBD1 (5 bases). CDR1 and CDR2 from the germline V gene are SEHNR and FQNEAQ (reference sequence). The V and J ends lost 3 bases and 6 bases respectively, with 17 bases between them. The CDR3 length is 15 residues. The CDR3 region is CASSFGGGPVAEAFF. The CDR3 coding sequence is TGTGCCAGCAGCTTTGGGGGAGGGCCTGTCGCTGAAGCTTTCTTT.

This clone showed up just once. The chain combines TRBV5-1 with TRBJ2-2, with 11 bases aligning to TRBD1. CDR1 is SGHRS and CDR2 is YFSETQ in the germline V gene. The V gene end was trimmed by 0 bases and the J gene end by 5 bases; junction bases not matched to a gene: 3. This CDR3 is 16 amino acids long. The CDR3 loop is CASSLAGQGGTGELFF. CDR3 DNA sequence: TGCGCCAGCAGCTTGGCGGGACAGGGGGGTACCGGGGAGCTGTTTTTT.

The gene calls are TRBV6-6 and TRBJ2-7, with 12 bases that match TRBD2. The V segment lost 4 bases and the J segment 4 bases; nucleotides outside the gene matches: 5. Per the germline V gene, CDR1 is MNHNY and CDR2 is SVGAGI (reference sequence). This CDR3 has 15 residues. The CDR3 is CASSFSTSGSYEQYF. The CDR3 DNA is TGTGCCAGCAGTTTCTCGACTAGCGGGAGTTACGAGCAGTACTTC.